This T cell receptor beta chain was documented in a study of OX40 agonist ivuxolimab in advanced cancers. Study details: The dose-escalation group included hepatocellular carcinoma, melanoma, renal cell carcinoma and head and neck cancer. People who had prior anti-PD-1, anti-PD-L1 or anti-CTLA-4 therapy could take part, and approximately 43% had some. General observations from the study: At 0.1 to 3.0 mg/kg and by week 6, CD4+ and CD8+ T cells in the blood had expanded clonally.

Concerning this clone itself: Its target is unknown.

The CDR3 covers 13 residues. J gave up 7 bases and V 7 bases, and 5 bases lay outside the gene matches. Germline V gives CDR1 MNHNS, CDR2 SASEGT. The assay was immunoSEQ multiplex PCR, and TCRdb's table has in-frame clones only and misses some. Here the sample spans tens of thousands of clones, 88% being singletons. The TCR was taken from an adult with an advanced solid tumor such as melanoma, head and neck, liver or kidney cancer. V usage is TRBV6-1 and J usage is TRBJ2-7, with TRBD2 identical over 12 bases. The sequencing here drew on CD4+ or CD8+ T cells sorted from blood, taken in a trial of the OX40 agonist ivuxolimab. The CDR3 loop is CASTLGLAGEQYF. The CDR3 nucleotides read TGTGCCAGCACTCTAGGACTAGCGGGAGAGCAGTACTTC.